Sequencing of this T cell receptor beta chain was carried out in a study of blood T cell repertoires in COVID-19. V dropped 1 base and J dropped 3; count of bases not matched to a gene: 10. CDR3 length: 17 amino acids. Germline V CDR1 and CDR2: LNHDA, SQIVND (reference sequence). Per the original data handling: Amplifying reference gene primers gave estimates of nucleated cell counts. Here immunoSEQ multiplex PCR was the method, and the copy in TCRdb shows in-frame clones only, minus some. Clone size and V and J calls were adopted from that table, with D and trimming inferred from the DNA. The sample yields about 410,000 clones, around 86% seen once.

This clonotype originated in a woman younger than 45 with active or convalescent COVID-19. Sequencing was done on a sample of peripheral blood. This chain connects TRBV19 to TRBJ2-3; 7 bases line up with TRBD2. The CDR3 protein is CASSIVGLADYTDTQYF. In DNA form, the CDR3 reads TGTGCCAGTAGTATAGTCGGCCTAGCGGATTATACAGATACGCAGTATTTT.